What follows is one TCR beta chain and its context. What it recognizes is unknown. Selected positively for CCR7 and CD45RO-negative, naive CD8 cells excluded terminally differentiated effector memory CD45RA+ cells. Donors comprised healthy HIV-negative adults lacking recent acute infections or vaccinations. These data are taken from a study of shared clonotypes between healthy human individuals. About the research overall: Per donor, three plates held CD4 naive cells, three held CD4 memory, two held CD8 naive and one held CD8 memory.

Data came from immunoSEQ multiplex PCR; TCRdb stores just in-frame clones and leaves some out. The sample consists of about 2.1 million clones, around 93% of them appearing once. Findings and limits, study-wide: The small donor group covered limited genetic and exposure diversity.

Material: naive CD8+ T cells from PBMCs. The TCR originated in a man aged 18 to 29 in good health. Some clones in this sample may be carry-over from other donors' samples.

The CDR3 bases are TGCGCCAGCAGCCAACGGTTGGGCAGGGAAGTGATTGGGGCCAACGTCCTGACTTTC. Its translation: CASSQRLGREVIGANVLTF. V is TRBV4-3 and J is TRBJ2-6; a weak D match, TRBD1 (5 bases). Trimming took off 2 bases at V and 3 bases at J, with 20 bases between the two ends. The CDR3 extends over 19 amino acids. Germline V lookup: CDR1 LGHNA, CDR2 YSLEER.